This TCR beta chain originates from a study of blood T cell repertoires in COVID-19. Study overall: Specimens from acute and convalescent COVID-19 originated in the United States, Italy and Spain. PBMCs, B-cell-depleted T cells, or T cells were the source of the cDNA or gDNA that made up the material.

In the authors' workflow: The authors estimated nucleated cell counts from reference gene primer amplification. Assay: immunoSEQ multiplex PCR; the TCRdb copy retains only in-frame clones and omits some. V, J and clone size reflect that table, while D and trimming were determined from the DNA. This table has about 240,000 clones, around 86% appearing once. This CDR3 is 18 amino acids long. Looked up from germline, CDR1 is SQVTM and CDR2 is ANQGSEA. Unmatched junction bases numbered 8, after V lost 4 bases and J lost 1 base. Participant reports of clinical history set cohort assignment. Sequenced material: PBMCs or T cells enriched from blood (not recorded which). This clonotype was obtained from a woman in her 40s with acute COVID-19. The J gene is TRBJ2-1, the V gene TRBV29-1, with 15 nucleotides matching TRBD2. The CDR3 region is CSVVAWTSGRESYNEQFF. The CDR3 DNA is TGCAGCGTTGTCGCTTGGACTAGCGGGAGGGAGTCCTACAATGAGCAGTTCTTC.